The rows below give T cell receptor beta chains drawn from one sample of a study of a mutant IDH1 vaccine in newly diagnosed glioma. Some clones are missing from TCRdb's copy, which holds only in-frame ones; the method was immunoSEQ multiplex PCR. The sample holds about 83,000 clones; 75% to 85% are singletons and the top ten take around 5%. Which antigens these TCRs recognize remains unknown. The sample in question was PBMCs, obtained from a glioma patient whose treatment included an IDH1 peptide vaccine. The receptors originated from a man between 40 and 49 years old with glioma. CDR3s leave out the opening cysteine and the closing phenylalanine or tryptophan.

ASSIKGLAGGRTDTQY	TRBV19	TRBJ2-3
ASSSGDRGFYEQY	TRBV7-9	TRBJ2-7
ASSPGLSKGYT	TRBV5-1	TRBJ1-2
ASSQGWGADRSE	TRBV4-1	TRBJ2-7
ALRGQDTSLNSPLH	TRBV30	TRBJ1-6
ASSLGMGSSYEQY	TRBV5-5	TRBJ2-7
ASSFTTDTQY	TRBV5-1	TRBJ2-3
ASSPLPGVDQETQY	TRBV18	TRBJ2-5
ASSWSDGLGYT	TRBV27	TRBJ1-2
ASSESGTSGRAVDEQY	TRBV10-1	.
ASSWPGQARNIQY	TRBV7-2	TRBJ2-4
ASSRRDRDLYNLNTEAF	TRBV7-8	TRBJ1-1
ASSRSPRYNEQF	TRBV6-5	TRBJ2-1
ASSLVRPYTGELF	TRBV11-2	TRBJ2-2
ASSPPGRGENNEQF	TRBV18	TRBJ2-1
ASSLGPDRDYGYT	TRBV14	TRBJ1-2
ASHDTGVSNQPQH	TRBV19	TRBJ1-5
ASSLGTVPAKNIQY	TRBV5-8	TRBJ2-4
ASSSRASNQPQH	TRBV7-9	TRBJ1-5
AQVSYNSPLH	TRBV30	TRBJ1-6
ASSTLPGGITVGYT	TRBV7-2	TRBJ1-2
ASSEDRDNQPQH	TRBV11-3	TRBJ1-5
ASSVEGQETQY	TRBV9	TRBJ2-5
SANYYGYT	TRBV20-1	TRBJ1-2